This T cell receptor beta chain emerged from a study of CD8 T cells in ankylosing spondylitis. Study-level results: A CD8+ phenotype characterized the disease-linked clones, which were relatively rare in peripheral blood. Earlier work had already found some motif variants in reactive arthritis synovial fluid and blood.

V was cut by 1 base and J by 8 bases, with 15 bases left in between. CDR1 and CDR2 from the germline V gene are SEHNR and FQNEAQ (reference sequence). The CDR3 spans 15 residues. 5'-RACE, quantitative and with molecular barcodes, yielded the TCR beta libraries. TCRdb used MiXCR to reprocess the 5' RACE reads, holding one entry per CDR3 protein. The sample has around 180,000 distinct CDR3 sequences, approximately 13% seen once; the top ten hold approximately 10%. Remarks on this clonotype: Its cognate antigen is unknown.

The chain couples TRBV7-9 to TRBJ2-1, with D possibly matching TRBD2 (5 bases). Sequenced sample: blood, either unsorted or a sorted T cell fraction (not recorded which). This clonotype originated in a female donor with ankylosing spondylitis or in good health (not recorded which). CDR3: CASSLGTYLGDEQFF. CDR3 bases: TGTGCCAGCAGCTTAGGCACCTACCTGGGAGATGAGCAGTTCTTC.